The text below deals with one T cell receptor (beta chain). Its cognate antigen is unknown. Libraries were prepared by immunoSEQ multiplex PCR; TCRdb keeps only in-frame clonotypes and omits some of them. The sample records 300,000 to 400,000 clones, around 88% being singletons. The data stem from a study of Ad26.COV2.S vaccination and SARS-CoV-2 variants. Overall study findings and caveats: Spike-specific TCR breadth ran higher among vaccine recipients than placebo recipients. Possibly, TCR breadth and depth analyses underestimated total T cell responses.

CDR1 is PRHDT and CDR2 is FYEKMQ in the germline V gene (reference sequence). V was pared by 4 bases and J by 0 bases, with 8 bases of the junction left unmatched. There are 18 residues in the CDR3. Treatment indicated: around 19 received Ad26.COV2.S at low or high dose, single or two shots; 5 received placebo; per-sample allocation not given. Sampling occurred on day 63 after the first vaccine or placebo injection. Donation was by an adult aged 18-55 years who was in Boston. Ad26.COV2.S expressed prefusion-stabilized spike from the original Wuhan strain. This sequence originates from a person between 18 and 65 years old who received the Ad26.COV2.S COVID-19 vaccine or a placebo. The sample was peripheral blood, taken in a trial of Ad26.COV2.S vaccine versus placebo. This chain links TRBV13 with TRBJ2-3; 12 bases agree with TRBD2. The CDR3 is CASSSRLGLAGSTDTQYF. The CDR3 DNA sequence: TGTGCCAGCAGCTCCCGTCTCGGACTAGCGGGGAGCACAGATACGCAGTATTTT.